This T cell receptor (beta chain) was identified during a study of cytomegalovirus exposure and HLA in healthy donors. Primers included in the PCR were 60 Vbeta and 13 Jbeta primers. Method: immunoSEQ multiplex PCR; TCRdb's copy keeps in-frame clones and lacks some. Here the sample spans over 95,000 clones, 77% being singletons. The CDR3 extends over 16 amino acids. V lost 1 base, J lost 0 bases, and 12 bases lay in between. Germline loops: CDR1 SGHTA, CDR2 FQGNSA. Whole-study results and caveats: Rare sequences made up most TCRs, while some public TCRs were found in many donors.

To note about this clone: Its antigen is as yet unknown.

J is TRBJ1-1 and V is TRBV7-2, with D perhaps matching TRBD1 (6 bases). Input material: PBMCs. This receptor was obtained from a middle-aged man in good health and CMV-seropositive. CDR3 region: CASSLVGGTMNTEAFF. In DNA form, the CDR3 reads TGTGCCAGCAGCTTAGTAGGGGGAACGATGAACACTGAAGCTTTCTTT.